One and the same sample provided the 20 T cell receptor beta chains below, sequenced in a study of blood T cell repertoires in COVID-19. Produced via immunoSEQ multiplex PCR; TCRdb's table is partial and in-frame only. The data contain around 280,000 clones, around nine tenths of them singletons. The sample consisted of peripheral blood. The receptor set was obtained from a woman aged 25 to 39 with COVID-19, enrolled during active disease.

The chain employs TRBV5-8 and TRBJ1-2; 9 bases are a match to TRBD1. After removal of 4 bases from V and 7 bases from J, the junction contained 5 bases not matched to a gene. From germline, CDR1 is SGHTS and CDR2 YDEGEE. The CDR3 has 13 residues. DNA of the CDR3: TGTGCCAGCAGCCGGGGGACAGGGTCTGGCTACACCTTC. This codes for CASSRGTGSGYTF.

The rearrangement joins TRBV28 to TRBJ1-1; the D gene is possibly TRBD1 (5 bases). The CDR3 extends over 14 amino acids. CDR1 is MDHEN and CDR2 is SYDVKM in the germline V gene. V shed 2 bases and J shed 2 bases, with 9 bases lying between them. The DNA of the CDR3 is TGTGCCAGCAGTTTAGCCAGGGCTAACACTGAAGCTTTCTTT. It is translated as CASSLARANTEAFF.

This chain joins TRBV18 and TRBJ1-4; D unclear. The V and J ends lost 4 bases and 7 bases respectively, with 16 bases between them. The V gene's germline CDR1 is KGHSH and CDR2 LQKENI. The CDR3 consists of 15 residues. The CDR3 sequence is CASSLTRGLGEKLFF. The CDR3 DNA sequence: TGTGCCAGCTCACTGACGCGGGGTTTGGGTGAAAAACTGTTTTTT. The complete variable domain, with remaining parts taken from reference TRBV18 and TRBJ1-4, reads NAGVMQNPRHLVRRRGQEARLRCSPMKGHSHVYWYRQLPEEGLKFMVYLQKENIIDESGMPKERFSAEFPKEGPSILRIQQVVRGDSAAYFCASSLTRGLGEKLFFGSGTQLSVL.

The DNA of the CDR3 is TGTGCCAGCAATAGGGGGTACAATGAGCAGTTCTTC. This gives the protein CASNRGYNEQFF. The genes are TRBV7-9 and TRBJ2-1; a weak D match, TRBD1 (6 bases). V was shortened by 7 bases and J by 4 bases, with 8 bases between the two germline ends. This CDR3 contains 12 residues. The germline CDR1 and CDR2 sequences are SEHNR and FQNEAQ (reference sequence). The variable domain in full, completed from reference TRBV7-9 and TRBJ2-1, reads DTGVSQNPRHKITKRGQNVTFRCDPISEHNRLYWYRQTLGQGPEFLTYFQNEAQLEKSRLLSDRFSAERPKGSFSTLEIQRTEQGDSAMYLCASNRGYNEQFFGPGTRLTVL.

The chain uses TRBV11-2 and TRBJ1-1; possible D gene TRBD1, 6 bases. Trimming removed 0 bases from V and 0 bases from J, with 8 bases in between. This CDR3 spans 15 amino acids. CDR1 and CDR2 from the germline V gene are SGHAT and FQNNGV. CDR3 residues: CASSLDRTVNTEAFF. CDR3 bases: TGTGCCAGCAGCTTAGATCGGACAGTGAACACTGAAGCTTTCTTT.

This rearrangement joins TRBV25-1 to TRBJ1-1; possibly TRBD1 for D (6 bases). V was clipped by 6 bases and J by 2 bases, with 25 bases between them. The CDR3 runs to 18 residues. Germline loops: CDR1 MGHDK, CDR2 SYGVNS. CDR3 in DNA: TGTGCCAGCAGCACAGATAAGTATTGGGACACCCGAAACACTGAAGCTTTCTTT. Its translation is CASSTDKYWDTRNTEAFF.

The genes are TRBV25-1 and TRBJ2-1; D possibly corresponds to TRBD2 (6 bases). This CDR3 comprises 14 residues. The germline V gene has CDR1 MGHDK and CDR2 SYGVNS. With 6 bases removed from V and 7 bases from J, the gap between germline ends came to 16 bases. Here the CDR3 reads CASSLLGAGNEQFF. The CDR3 nucleotides read TGTGCCAGCAGCCTCCTCGGGGCGGGGAATGAGCAGTTCTTC. Supplemented by reference TRBV25-1 and TRBJ2-1, the full variable domain reads EADIYQTPRYLVIGTGKKITLECSQTMGHDKMYWYQQDPGMELHLIHYSYGVNSTEKGDLSSESTVSRIRTEHFPLTLESARPSHTSQYLCASSLLGAGNEQFFGPGTRLTVL.

The V gene is TRBV11-2, the J gene TRBJ2-3, with TRBD2 identical over 7 bases. The CDR3 has 16 residues. Per the germline V gene, CDR1 is SGHAT and CDR2 is FQNNGV. After removal of 5 bases from V and 2 bases from J, the junction contained 10 bases not matched to a gene. The CDR3 region is CASSAYSGEPTDTQYF. CDR3 in DNA: TGTGCCAGCAGCGCCTACAGCGGGGAACCCACAGATACGCAGTATTTT.

The chain employs TRBV19 and TRBJ1-1; 8 bases map to TRBD1. Germline CDR1 is LNHDA and CDR2 is SQIVND (reference sequence). CDR3 size: 13 residues. Trimming cost V 6 bases and J 1 base; bases outside gene matches: 1. CDR3 amino acids: CASSTGGNTEAFF. CDR3 nucleotides: TGTGCCAGTAGCACAGGGGGGAACACTGAAGCTTTCTTT.

The rearrangement uses TRBV27 and TRBJ2-1; a weak D match, TRBD1 (5 bases). The CDR3 is 14 amino acids. V lost 7 bases and J lost 7, with 17 bases in between. The germline V gene has CDR1 MNHEY and CDR2 SMNVEV (reference sequence). The CDR3 is CASIEGAWSNEQFF. CDR3 sequence (DNA): TGTGCCAGCATAGAAGGGGCATGGTCTAATGAGCAGTTCTTC.

This sequence joins TRBV5-1 and TRBJ2-1, with D maybe TRBD2 (6 bases). Per the germline V gene, CDR1 is SGHRS and CDR2 is YFSETQ. This CDR3 spans 15 amino acids. The V and J ends lost 6 bases and 4 bases respectively, with 17 bases between them. Written as DNA, the CDR3 is TGCGCCAGCATCGTAGGGGCGGGGCCTTACAATGAGCAGTTCTTC. Protein product: CASIVGAGPYNEQFF. Supplemented by reference TRBV5-1 and TRBJ2-1, the full variable domain reads KAGVTQTPRYLIKTRGQQVTLSCSPISGHRSVSWYQQTPGQGLQFLFEYFSETQRNKGNFPGRFSGRQFSNSRSEMNVSTLELGDSALYLCASIVGAGPYNEQFFGPGTRLTVL.

The chain uses TRBV3-1 (or the pseudogene TRBV3-2) and TRBJ2-6; D might be TRBD2 (6 bases). The CDR3 extends over 18 amino acids. Germline CDR1 is LGHDT and CDR2 is YNNKEL (reference sequence). The germline V and J ends were trimmed by 1 base and 0 bases, with 13 bases remaining between them. The CDR3, as DNA: TGTGCCAGCAGCCAAGCCTGGGACTCAAGCTCTGGGGCCAACGTCCTGACTTTC. It yields the protein CASSQAWDSSSGANVLTF.

The genes are TRBV7-9 and TRBJ2-5; possibly TRBD2 for D (6 bases). Germline loops: CDR1 SEHNR, CDR2 FQNEAQ (reference sequence). This CDR3 contains 15 residues. Between the trimmed V and J ends, which lost 7 bases and 4 bases, there was a span of 19 bases. DNA of the CDR3: TGTGCCAGCACCGATGGCGGGATCCAGGGAGAGACCCAGTACTTC. Translating gives CASTDGGIQGETQYF.

The rearrangement links TRBV24-1 to TRBJ2-2; weak D call: TRBD1 (6 bases). V gave up 9 bases and J gave up 4 bases, with 14 bases separating them. The length of the CDR3 is 14 residues. The V gene's germline CDR1 is KGHDR and CDR2 SFDVKD. Here the CDR3 DNA reads TGTGCCACCCGGGGATTGGGGGCCACCGGGGAGCTGTTTTTT. Translation gives CATRGLGATGELFF.

The chain has TRBV6-6 and TRBJ1-4; a possible D gene is TRBD1 (6 bases). Germline V CDR1 and CDR2: MNHNY, SVGAGI (reference sequence). Trimming cost V 5 bases and J 8 bases, with 18 bases left between them. CDR3 size: 15 residues. Written as DNA, the CDR3 is TGTGCCAGCAGTCCACGACAGGAGGGGGGGGAAAAACTGTTTTTT. Protein sequence: CASSPRQEGGEKLFF.

The chain is built from TRBV4-1 and TRBJ2-5; TRBD2 agrees at 7 bases. Germline lookup yields CDR1 MGHRA and CDR2 YSYEKL. CDR3 size: 16 residues. Germline trimming cut 4 bases from V and 1 base from J; bases unmatched to any gene: 9. CDR3 protein: CASSRQPGLPQETQYF. DNA of the CDR3: TGCGCCAGCAGCCGGCAACCGGGACTACCCCAAGAGACCCAGTACTTC.

In this sample, this clone turned up many times. J is TRBJ1-2 and V is TRBV6-5, with a tentative D call TRBD1 (5 bases). Germline V CDR1 and CDR2: MNHEY, SVGAGI. The CDR3 is made up of 12 amino acids. The ends were cut back, 7 bases at V and 5 bases at J, with 11 bases in the middle. The DNA for the CDR3 is TGTGCCAGCACCATGGGGGGGTATGGCTACACCTTC. Translating it yields CASTMGGYGYTF.

The chain couples TRBV9 to TRBJ2-3, with 8 bases identical to TRBD2. The CDR3 contains 16 residues. Germline V gene lookup returns CDR1 SGDLS and CDR2 YYNGEE. Trimming took 1 base from V and 5 from J; bases not matched to a gene: 9. In DNA, the CDR3 is TGTGCCAGCAGCGTACTCGGGACTAGTTCGGGAGATACGCAGTATTTT. This encodes CASSVLGTSSGDTQYF.

This clone was seen just once. The V gene is TRBV3-1 (or the pseudogene TRBV3-2), the J gene TRBJ1-2, with a weak D call TRBD1 (5 bases). The CDR3 totals 15 residues. In germline, CDR1 is LGHDT, CDR2 YNNKEL (reference sequence). With 4 bases removed from V and 4 bases from J, the gap between germline ends came to 16 bases. CDR3 amino acids: CASSLGQGNIYGYTF. The DNA of the CDR3 is TGTGCCAGCAGCCTAGGTCAGGGCAACATCTATGGCTACACCTTC.

The rearrangement joins TRBV5-6 to TRBJ1-4, with D unclear. The CDR3 length is 12 residues. From germline, CDR1 is SGHDT and CDR2 YYEEEE. Trimming left V 4 bases short and J 7 bases short, with 8 bases between. The CDR3 DNA is TGTGCCAGCAGCGCGGCCCCTGAAAAACTGTTTTTT. Translated, it gives CASSAAPEKLFF.